Detailed here is one T cell receptor (beta chain). This specimen belongs to a study of T cells after yellow fever vaccination. TCRdb independently ran MiXCR on the 5' RACE reads; one entry per CDR3 protein. The table has 25,000 to 35,000 distinct CDR3 sequences, around 5% seen once. Germline V gene sequence: CDR1 SEHNR, CDR2 FQNEAQ (reference sequence). Between the trimmed V and J ends, which lost 2 bases and 9 bases, there was a span of 5 bases. The CDR3 is 11 residues long. The source is a man aged 25-45 years who received the YFV17D yellow fever vaccine. The chain uses TRBV7-9 and TRBJ2-1; D unclear. Source: CD8+ T cells sorted from PBMCs, taken 10 days after the yellow fever booster vaccination. CDR3 region: CASSLSPEQFF. CDR3 sequence (DNA): TGTGCCAGCAGCTTATCCCCTGAGCAGTTCTTC.